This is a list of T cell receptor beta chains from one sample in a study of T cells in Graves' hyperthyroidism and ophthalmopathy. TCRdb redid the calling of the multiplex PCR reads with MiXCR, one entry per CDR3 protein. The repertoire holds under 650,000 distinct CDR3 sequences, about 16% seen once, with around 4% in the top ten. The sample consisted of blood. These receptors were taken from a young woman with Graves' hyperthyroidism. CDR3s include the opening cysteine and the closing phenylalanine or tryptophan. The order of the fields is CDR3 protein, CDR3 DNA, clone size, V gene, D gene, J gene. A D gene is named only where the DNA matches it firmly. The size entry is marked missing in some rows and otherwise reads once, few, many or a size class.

CDR3: CASGGGTEAFF
DNA: TGTGCCAGCGGGGGAGGCACTGAAGCTTTCTTT
size: many
V: TRBV11-3
D: NA
J: TRBJ1-1

CDR3: CASSLTGLAGANVLTF
DNA: TGTGCCAGCAGCTTGACAGGTCTAGCTGGGGCCAACGTCCTGACTTTC
size: NA
V: TRBV7-9
D: NA
J: TRBJ2-6

CDR3: CSADDSLSSTYEQYF
DNA: TGCAGTGCCGACGACTCACTGAGCTCCACCTACGAGCAGTACTTC
size: few
V: TRBV20-1
D: NA
J: TRBJ2-7

CDR3: CASSSDGRNTGELFF
DNA: TGCGCCAGCAGCTCGGACGGACGAAACACCGGGGAGCTGTTTTTT
size: few
V: TRBV5-1
D: NA
J: TRBJ2-2

CDR3: CASRIGGSNQPQHF
DNA: TGTGCCAGCAGGATAGGGGGGAGCAATCAGCCCCAGCATTTT
size: many
V: TRBV2
D: NA
J: TRBJ1-5

CDR3: CASSYSRGVINTQYF
DNA: TGTGCCAGCAGTTACTCGAGGGGAGTCATAAATACGCAGTATTTT
size: NA
V: TRBV6-2/TRBV6-3
D: NA
J: TRBJ2-3

CDR3: CAWDREVYGYTF
DNA: TGTGCCTGGGACAGGGAGGTCTATGGCTACACCTTC
size: many
V: TRBV30
D: TRBD1
J: TRBJ1-2

CDR3: CASTSFGQGIGELLF
DNA: NA
size: few
V: TRBV6-2/TRBV6-3
D: NA
J: TRBJ2-2

CDR3: CASSLDVGGQETQYF
DNA: TGTGCCAGCAGCTTAGACGTCGGAGGCCAAGAGACCCAGTACTTC
size: many
V: TRBV11-2
D: NA
J: TRBJ2-5

CDR3: CARSLSSSFIEQYF
DNA: TGTGCCCGCAGTTTATCCTCGTCCTTTATCGAGCAGTACTTC
size: NA
V: TRBV27
D: NA
J: TRBJ2-7

CDR3: CASSLGGEVQSYEQYF
DNA: TGCGCCAGCAGCTTGGGGGGAGAGGTACAATCCTACGAGCAGTACTTC
size: few
V: TRBV5-1
D: NA
J: TRBJ2-7

CDR3: CASKRGETYNEQFF
DNA: TGTGCCAGCAAGAGGGGGGAGACCTACAATGAGCAGTTCTTC
size: few
V: TRBV12-3/TRBV12-4
D: NA
J: TRBJ2-1

CDR3: CASSLRASADEQYF
DNA: TGTGCCAGCAGTTTGCGGGCCTCAGCAGACGAGCAGTACTTC
size: many
V: TRBV11-1
D: NA
J: TRBJ2-7

CDR3: CSVKTSSDNEQFF
DNA: TGCAGCGTTAAGACTAGTAGCGACAATGAGCAGTTCTTC
size: few
V: TRBV29-1
D: NA
J: TRBJ2-1

CDR3: CASSLGSGRYNEQFF
DNA: TGTGCCAGCAGCTTAGGTAGCGGGAGGTACAATGAGCAGTTCTTC
size: many
V: TRBV11-2
D: TRBD2
J: TRBJ2-1

CDR3: CAGSQTAGAGETQYF
DNA: TGCGCCGGCAGCCAGACCGCAGGGGCCGGGGAGACCCAGTACTTC
size: few
V: TRBV5-1
D: NA
J: TRBJ2-5

CDR3: CASLGGGRGYNEQFF
DNA: TGCGCCAGCCTAGGAGGCGGGAGGGGGTACAATGAGCAGTTCTTC
size: NA
V: TRBV10-2
D: TRBD2
J: TRBJ2-1

CDR3: CASKGGQETQYF
DNA: TGTGCCAGCAAGGGAGGGCAGGAGACCCAGTACTTC
size: many
V: TRBV28
D: TRBD2
J: TRBJ2-5

CDR3: CAWSVASGKRSQYF
DNA: TGTGCCTGGAGTGTCGCTAGCGGGAAACGGTCCCAGTACTTC
size: many
V: TRBV30
D: TRBD2
J: TRBJ2-5

CDR3: CASSHDLLVSLNKGEFF
DNA: TGTGCCAGCAGCCATGACCTTTTGGTCTCCCTGAACAAAGGGGAGTTCTTC
size: NA
V: TRBV11-2
D: NA
J: TRBJ2-1

CDR3: CASISAGATSTDTQYF
DNA: TGTGCCAGCATCTCGGCGGGAGCTACTAGCACAGATACGCAGTATTTT
size: NA
V: TRBV5-5
D: TRBD2
J: TRBJ2-3

CDR3: CASSPRPKIREQYF
DNA: TGTGCCAGCAGTCCCCGCCCGAAGATCCGGGAGCAGTACTTC
size: many
V: TRBV28
D: NA
J: TRBJ2-7

CDR3: CASSYAQDRGLYNSPLHF
DNA: TGTGCCAGCAGCTACGCTCAGGACAGGGGGCTCTATAATTCACCCCTCCACTTT
size: many
V: TRBV27
D: TRBD1
J: TRBJ1-6

CDR3: CASSTVLGGEQYF
DNA: TGTGCCAGCAGTACGGTACTGGGGGGCGAGCAGTACTTC
size: many
V: TRBV28
D: NA
J: TRBJ2-7

CDR3: CASSSGSYNEQFF
DNA: TGTGCCAGCAGCTCCGGCTCCTACAATGAGCAGTTCTTC
size: many
V: TRBV19
D: NA
J: TRBJ2-1

CDR3: CASSLDLRTDTQYF
DNA: TGTGCCAGCAGTCTAGACCTCCGCACAGATACGCAGTATTTT
size: many
V: TRBV7-2
D: NA
J: TRBJ2-3

CDR3: CAWKNTGELFF
DNA: TGTGCCTGGAAAAACACCGGGGAGCTGTTTTTT
size: many
V: TRBV30
D: NA
J: TRBJ2-2

CDR3: CASIAFIDNEQFF
DNA: TGTGCCAGCATAGCCTTTATCGACAATGAGCAGTTCTTC
size: many
V: TRBV2
D: NA
J: TRBJ2-1

CDR3: CASSPRVTQNQPQHF
DNA: TGTGCCAGCAGTCCCAGGGTAACTCAAAATCAGCCCCAGCATTTT
size: many
V: TRBV12-3/TRBV12-4
D: NA
J: TRBJ1-5

CDR3: CASSPGTSETTDTQYF
DNA: TGTGCCAGCAGCCCCGGGACTAGCGAGACCACAGATACGCAGTATTTT
size: many
V: TRBV11-3
D: TRBD2
J: TRBJ2-3

CDR3: CASSPGAGLDEQFF
DNA: TGTGCCAGCAGCCCGGGGGCAGGGCTTGATGAGCAGTTCTTC
size: many
V: TRBV7-9
D: NA
J: TRBJ2-1

CDR3: CAWSLGTNTEAFF
DNA: TGTGCCTGGAGTCTTGGGACGAACACTGAAGCTTTCTTT
size: many
V: TRBV30
D: NA
J: TRBJ1-1

CDR3: CASSSKRLPGANVLTF
DNA: TGTGCCAGCAGCTCGAAGAGGCTCCCTGGGGCCAACGTCCTGACTTTC
size: NA
V: TRBV7-3
D: NA
J: TRBJ2-6

CDR3: CASTLPGGNEQFF
DNA: TGTGCCAGCACTCTACCGGGGGGCAATGAGCAGTTCTTC
size: many
V: TRBV11-2
D: TRBD2
J: TRBJ2-1

CDR3: CASSYSTQGNSPLHF
DNA: TGTGCCAGCAGTTACTCGACACAGGGGAATTCACCCCTCCACTTT
size: many
V: TRBV6-5
D: TRBD1
J: TRBJ1-6

CDR3: CASSLTAFYGAGGTNEKLFF
DNA: TGTGCCAGCAGTTTAACCGCTTTTTATGGGGCAGGCGGGACTAATGAAAAACTGTTTTTT
size: many
V: TRBV28
D: NA
J: TRBJ1-4

CDR3: CASSQVDGRTEAFF
DNA: TGTGCCAGCAGCCAAGTTGATGGGAGAACTGAAGCTTTCTTT
size: NA
V: TRBV3-1
D: NA
J: TRBJ1-1

CDR3: CASRVLAGGYNEQFF
DNA: TGTGCCAGCAGGGTACTAGCGGGAGGGTACAATGAGCAGTTCTTC
size: NA
V: TRBV2
D: TRBD2
J: TRBJ2-1

CDR3: CAFRGSEPYGYTF
DNA: TGTGCCTTCCGCGGGTCCGAACCCTATGGCTACACCTTC
size: many
V: TRBV10-3
D: NA
J: TRBJ1-2

CDR3: CASSSSGTSGTYEQYF
DNA: TGTGCCAGCAGCTCCTCCGGGACTAGCGGGACCTACGAGCAGTACTTC
size: NA
V: TRBV7-3
D: TRBD2
J: TRBJ2-7

CDR3: CASSLGARQDSYEQYF
DNA: TGTGCCAGCAGCTTGGGGGCCCGGCAGGACTCCTACGAGCAGTACTTC
size: NA
V: TRBV5-1
D: NA
J: TRBJ2-7

CDR3: CASSLGRDYYTGELFF
DNA: TGTGCCAGCAGCTTGGGCCGGGACTACTACACCGGGGAGCTGTTTTTT
size: many
V: TRBV11-3
D: TRBD2
J: TRBJ2-2

CDR3: CASSLWQAGSSTDTQYF
DNA: TGTGCCAGCAGTTTATGGCAAGCGGGCAGTAGCACAGATACGCAGTATTTT
size: many
V: TRBV28
D: NA
J: TRBJ2-3

CDR3: CASSQGGPAGLFF
DNA: TGTGCCAGCAGCCAAGGGGGGCCGGCGGGGCTGTTTTTT
size: NA
V: TRBV3-1
D: NA
J: TRBJ2-2

CDR3: CASSFESLSNQPQHF
DNA: TGTGCCAGCAGTTTCGAAAGCCTTAGCAATCAGCCCCAGCATTTT
size: few
V: TRBV12-3/TRBV12-4
D: NA
J: TRBJ1-5

CDR3: CATTSGETQYF
DNA: TGTGCCACCACGTCGGGGGAGACCCAGTACTTC
size: NA
V: TRBV15
D: NA
J: TRBJ2-5

CDR3: CASSQTGVSGNTIYF
DNA: TGTGCCAGCAGCCAAACAGGGGTCTCTGGAAACACCATATATTTT
size: many
V: TRBV3-1
D: TRBD1
J: TRBJ1-3

CDR3: CASVGQGDSYEQYF
DNA: TGCGCCAGCGTCGGGCAGGGGGACTCCTACGAGCAGTACTTC
size: many
V: TRBV5-1
D: TRBD1
J: TRBJ2-7

CDR3: CASSQGSGRIYNEQFF
DNA: TGTGCCAGCAGCCAAGGTAGCGGGAGAATATACAATGAGCAGTTCTTC
size: NA
V: TRBV14
D: TRBD2
J: TRBJ2-1

CDR3: CSLGEGHTEAFF
DNA: TGCAGCCTGGGGGAGGGCCACACTGAAGCTTTCTTT
size: few
V: TRBV29-1
D: NA
J: TRBJ1-1

CDR3: CASSVEAHGEQYF
DNA: TGTGCCAGCAGCGTAGAAGCCCACGGCGAGCAGTACTTC
size: NA
V: TRBV9
D: NA
J: TRBJ2-7

CDR3: CASSEGAGAYNEQFF
DNA: TGTGCCAGCAGTGAGGGAGCGGGCGCCTACAATGAGCAGTTCTTC
size: NA
V: TRBV25-1
D: NA
J: TRBJ2-1

CDR3: CSARGGRKGYTF
DNA: TGCAGTGCTAGGGGAGGGAGGAAGGGCTACACCTTC
size: NA
V: TRBV20-1
D: NA
J: TRBJ1-2

CDR3: CASSLIGRRTEAFF
DNA: TGTGCCAGCAGTTTAATAGGGAGACGAACTGAAGCTTTCTTT
size: many
V: TRBV27
D: NA
J: TRBJ1-1

CDR3: CASSQGYGAYEQYF
DNA: TGCGCCAGCAGCCAAGGGTACGGAGCCTACGAGCAGTACTTC
size: NA
V: TRBV7-9
D: NA
J: TRBJ2-7

CDR3: CSARASGDIQYF
DNA: TGCAGTGCTAGAGCCAGTGGCGACATTCAGTACTTC
size: few
V: TRBV20-1
D: NA
J: TRBJ2-4

CDR3: CASSLGTGMSSYNEQFF
DNA: TGTGCCAGCAGCTTAGGAACAGGGATGAGCTCCTACAATGAGCAGTTCTTC
size: few
V: TRBV7-9
D: NA
J: TRBJ2-1

CDR3: CASSQEARSYEQYF
DNA: TGTGCCAGCAGCCAAGAGGCCAGGTCCTACGAGCAGTACTTC
size: NA
V: TRBV14
D: NA
J: TRBJ2-7

CDR3: CASSPPDRPHGAQYF
DNA: TGTGCCAGCTCACCTCCCGACAGGCCACACGGGGCCCAGTACTTC
size: few
V: TRBV18
D: NA
J: TRBJ2-5

CDR3: CASSTAGEKLFF
DNA: TGTGCCAGCAGCACTGCGGGTGAAAAACTGTTTTTT
size: many
V: TRBV28
D: NA
J: TRBJ1-4